This T cell receptor (beta chain) originates from a study of blood T cell repertoires in COVID-19. Study information: Sites in the United States, Italy and Spain provided acute and convalescent COVID-19 samples. From T cells, B-cell-depleted T cells, or PBMCs came the material, which was cDNA or gDNA.

Authors' analysis steps: Using reference gene primer amplification, nucleated cell counts were estimated. The protocol was immunoSEQ multiplex PCR, while the TCRdb copy is restricted to in-frame clones and leaves out a portion. V and J calls and clone size are those listed in that table; D and trimming were worked out from the DNA. The sample has some 130,000 clones, approximately 84% seen once. CDR1 LGHDT and CDR2 YNNKEL come from the germline V gene (reference sequence). The CDR3 has 13 amino acids. The V segment lost 6 bases and the J segment 10 bases; nucleotides outside the gene matches: 6. The clonotype comes from a woman of 80 years or more with acute or convalescent COVID-19. The specimen was peripheral blood. V usage is TRBV3-1 (or the pseudogene TRBV3-2) and J usage is TRBJ2-2; 9 bases align to TRBD1. The CDR3 reads CASRNRGRLELFF. The CDR3 nucleotides are TGTGCCAGCAGGAACAGGGGGCGCTTGGAGCTGTTTTTT.